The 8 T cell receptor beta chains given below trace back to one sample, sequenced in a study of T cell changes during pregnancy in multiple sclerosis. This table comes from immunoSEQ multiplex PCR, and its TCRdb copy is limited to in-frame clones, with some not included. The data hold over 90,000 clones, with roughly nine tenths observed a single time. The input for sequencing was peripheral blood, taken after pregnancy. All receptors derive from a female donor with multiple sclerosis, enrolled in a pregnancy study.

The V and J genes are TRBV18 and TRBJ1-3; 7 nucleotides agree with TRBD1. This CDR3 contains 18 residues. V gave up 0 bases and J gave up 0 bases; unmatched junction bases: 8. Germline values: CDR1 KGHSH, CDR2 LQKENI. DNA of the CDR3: TGTGCCAGCTCACCACCCACCCTACAGGGGAGCTCTGGAAACACCATATATTTT. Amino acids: CASSPPTLQGSSGNTIYF.

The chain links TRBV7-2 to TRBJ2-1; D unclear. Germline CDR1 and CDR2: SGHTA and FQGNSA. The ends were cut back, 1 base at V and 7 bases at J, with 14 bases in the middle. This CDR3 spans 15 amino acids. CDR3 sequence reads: CASSLGLAMRNEQFF. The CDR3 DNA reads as TGTGCCAGCAGCTTAGGGTTGGCGATGAGGAATGAGCAGTTCTTC.

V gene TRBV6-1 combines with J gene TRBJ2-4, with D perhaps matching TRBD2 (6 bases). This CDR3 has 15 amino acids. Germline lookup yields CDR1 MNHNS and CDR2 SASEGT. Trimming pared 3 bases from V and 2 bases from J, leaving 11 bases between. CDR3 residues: CASSDWAGTKNIQYF. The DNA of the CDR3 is TGTGCCAGCAGTGATTGGGCGGGAACCAAAAACATTCAGTACTTC.

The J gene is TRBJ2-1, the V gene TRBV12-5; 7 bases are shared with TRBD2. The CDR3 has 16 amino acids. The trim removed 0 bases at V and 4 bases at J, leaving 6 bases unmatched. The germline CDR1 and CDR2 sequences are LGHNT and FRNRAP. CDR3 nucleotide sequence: TGTGCTAGTGGTTTGGTAGGGGCGGGGGATTACAATGAGCAGTTCTTC. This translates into CASGLVGAGDYNEQFF.

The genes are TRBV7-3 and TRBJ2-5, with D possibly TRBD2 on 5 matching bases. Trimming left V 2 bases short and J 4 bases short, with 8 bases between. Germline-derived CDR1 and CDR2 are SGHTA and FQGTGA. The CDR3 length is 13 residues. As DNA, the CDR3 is TGTGCCAGCAGCTTAGACCGGGGAGAGACCCAGTACTTC. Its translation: CASSLDRGETQYF.

CDR3 in amino acids: CASSPLGLSTDTQYF. The CDR3 nucleotides read TGCGCCAGCAGCCCCTTGGGACTAAGCACAGATACGCAGTATTTT. This chain uses TRBV4-1 with TRBJ2-3; 7 bases match TRBD2. Germline V gives CDR1 MGHRA, CDR2 YSYEKL. The junction had 4 bases not matched to a gene; V was cut back by 4 bases and J by 0 bases. The CDR3 has 15 residues.

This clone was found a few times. The CDR3: CASSVATDSFYGYTF. Written as DNA, the CDR3 is TGTGCCAGCAGCGTAGCGACGGACAGCTTCTATGGCTACACCTTC. This sequence joins TRBV9 and TRBJ1-2, with D perhaps TRBD1 (6 bases). The CDR3 is 15 residues long. The V gene lost 0 bases and the J gene lost 4 bases, with 13 bases spanning the gap. From germline, CDR1 is SGDLS and CDR2 YYNGEE.

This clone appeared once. In nucleotides, the CDR3 is TGTGCTAGTGCCTTTTTAGCCGGACAGGGCGAGGGGGACCCCTACGAGCAGTACTTC. It translates to CASAFLAGQGEGDPYEQYF. J is TRBJ2-7 and V is TRBV12-5; 8 bases line up with TRBD1. This CDR3 spans 19 amino acids. V lost 7 bases to trimming and J lost 2 bases; unmatched junction nucleotides: 22. CDR1 is LGHNT, CDR2 FRNRAP, per germline.